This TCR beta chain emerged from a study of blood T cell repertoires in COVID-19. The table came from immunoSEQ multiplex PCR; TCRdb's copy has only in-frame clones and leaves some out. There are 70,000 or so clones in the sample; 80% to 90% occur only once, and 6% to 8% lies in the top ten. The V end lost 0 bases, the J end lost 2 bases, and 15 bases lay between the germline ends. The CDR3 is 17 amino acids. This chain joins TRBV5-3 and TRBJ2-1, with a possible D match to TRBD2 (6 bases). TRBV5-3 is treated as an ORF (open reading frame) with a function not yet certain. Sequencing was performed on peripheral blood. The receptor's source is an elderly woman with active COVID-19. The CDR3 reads CARSLDPSARPYNEQFF. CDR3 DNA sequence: TGTGCCAGAAGCTTGGATCCTAGCGCCCGGCCCTACAATGAGCAGTTCTTC.